The TCR beta chain described here comes from a study of metastatic and nonmetastatic thyroid tumors. General study findings and limits: In blood and tumor, TCR beta diversity was reportedly significantly higher in malignant thyroid tumors than in benign nodules.

Patients underwent thyroid surgery, and none had received any treatment before it. Trimming stripped 4 bases from V and 3 bases from J, with 16 bases between. The germline gives CDR1 SGHDN, CDR2 FVKESK. The CDR3 has 15 residues. Points on this clone: What it binds is not known.

TCRdb re-called the PCR reads through MiXCR. The top ten hold 20% to 25% of the sample, which has approximately 7,000 clones, about 43% seen once. The chain recombines TRBV14 with TRBJ2-7; D is possibly TRBD2 (5 bases). This receptor was identified in a female donor with papillary thyroid cancer or a benign thyroid nodule (not recorded which). Some clones in this sample may be carry-over from other donors' samples. Sequences were obtained from tumor tissue. CDR3 sequence reads: CASSRLTTRDYEQYF. CDR3 DNA: TGTGCCAGCAGCCGATTGACGACCCGGGACTACGAGCAGTACTTC.